This T cell receptor beta chain was found in a study of T cells after yellow fever vaccination. This clonotype was seen a handful of times. One entry per CDR3 protein, called by TCRdb with MiXCR from the 5' RACE reads. Among about 350,000 distinct CDR3 sequences listed, 8% to 9.5% were seen once. Sequences were derived from PBMCs, sampled approximately 47 days after the first yellow fever vaccination. This TCR derives from a man younger than 35 who received the YFV17D yellow fever vaccine.

DNA of the CDR3: TGTGCCAGCAGTTTAGCGATTAGTGACTATGGCTACACCTTC. Translation gives CASSLAISDYGYTF. The V gene is TRBV12-3 or TRBV12-4, the J gene TRBJ1-2; D gene unclear. The CDR3 consists of 14 residues. V lost 0 bases to trimming and J lost 3 bases, with 8 bases between them.